Listed below are T cell receptor beta chains from one sample, sequenced in a study of shared clonotypes between healthy human individuals. Sequencing used immunoSEQ multiplex PCR; TCRdb keeps in-frame clones, though not all of them. The data show about 1 million clones, with more than 60% seen just once and over 1.3% held by the top ten. The source material was memory CD4+ T cells sorted from blood. Every receptor here comes from a man younger than 30 in good health. Both conserved end residues are part of each CDR3. The D gene is left open where the match is weak. Where a row states a size, it is once, few, many or the class of an expanded clone; other rows omit it.

>.|TRBV6-1|TRBJ1-3|.|14
CASRVPYSGNTIYF
TGTGCCAGCAGAGTACCTTACTCTGGAAACACCATATATTTT
>.|TRBV4-3|TRBJ2-3|TRBD2|18
CASSQDSSLAGGRDTQYF
TGCGCCAGCAGCCAAGATAGTTCATTAGCGGGAGGGAGGGATACGCAGTATTTT
>.|TRBV30|TRBJ2-3|.|13
CAWALISGDTQYF
TGTGCCTGGGCTCTCATTTCGGGTGATACGCAGTATTTT
>.|TRBV30|TRBJ1-3|.|12
CAWSYRGNTIYF
TGTGCCTGGAGTTACCGGGGAAACACCATATATTTT
>.|TRBV6-5|TRBJ2-1|.|12
CASRRGDREQFF
TGTGCCAGTCGCAGGGGGGATCGTGAGCAGTTCTTC
>.|TRBV5-1|TRBJ2-7|TRBD1|14
CASSHGTGSLEQYF
TGCGCCAGCAGCCACGGGACAGGGTCTCTCGAGCAGTACTTC
>.|TRBV5-1|TRBJ2-7|TRBD1|17
CASSSAGTGDPRYEQYF
TGCGCCAGCAGCTCGGCCGGGACAGGGGACCCTCGCTACGAGCAGTACTTC
>.|TRBV5-1|TRBJ2-1|.|12
CASSPVTSEQFF
TGCGCCAGCAGCCCGGTTACGAGTGAGCAGTTCTTC
>.|TRBV5-6|TRBJ1-1|.|16
CASSLDLGRANTEAFF
TGTGCCAGCAGCCTTGATTTGGGACGGGCGAACACTGAAGCTTTCTTT
>.|TRBV2|TRBJ2-2|TRBD1|15
CASRGQGRNTGELFF
TGTGCCAGCCGGGGACAGGGCCGCAACACCGGGGAGCTGTTTTTT
>.|TRBV7-2|TRBJ1-5|.|15
CASSSLSDVNQPQHF
TGTGCCAGCAGCTCCTTGTCGGACGTCAATCAGCCCCAGCATTTT
>.|TRBV7-9|TRBJ2-3|.|14
CASSPSAYTDTQYF
TGTGCCAGCAGCCCTAGTGCCTACACAGATACGCAGTATTTT
>.|TRBV27|TRBJ2-2|.|17
CASSLQFDKTNTGELFF
TGTGCCAGCAGTTTACAATTCGACAAAACGAACACCGGGGAGCTGTTTTTT
>.|TRBV7-9|TRBJ2-7|TRBD2|15
CASSGVTSDPYEQYF
TGTGCCAGCTCTGGGGTGACTAGCGACCCCTACGAGCAGTACTTC
>.|TRBV19|TRBJ1-5|.|14
CASTIDRPNQPQHF
TGTGCCAGTACCATTGACAGGCCCAATCAGCCCCAGCATTTT
>.|TRBV30|TRBJ1-1|.|13
CAWSQGGNTEAFF
TGTGCCTGGAGCCAGGGCGGCAACACTGAAGCTTTCTTT
>.|TRBV15|TRBJ1-6|.|14
CATSRDRRSSPLHF
TGTGCCACCAGCAGAGACAGGAGGAGTTCACCCCTCCACTTT
>once|TRBV6-5|TRBJ2-7|.|13
CASRQDGTYEQYF
TGTGCATCTCGGCAAGACGGCACCTACGAGCAGTACTTC
>few|TRBV7-9|TRBJ2-5|.|16
CASSSPRSRVGETQYF
TGTGCCAGCAGTTCACCTAGATCCAGGGTGGGGGAGACCCAGTACTTC
>.|TRBV2|TRBJ1-1|.|13
CASQPFQNTEAFF
TGTGCCAGCCAGCCCTTCCAGAACACTGAAGCTTTCTTT
>.|TRBV30|TRBJ2-7|TRBD1|12
CALDRVPYEQYF
TGTGCCTTGGACAGGGTCCCCTACGAGCAGTACTTC
>.|TRBV19|TRBJ1-1|TRBD1|15
CASSLGAGGNTEAFF
TGTGCCAGTAGTCTAGGAGCAGGGGGGAACACTGAAGCTTTCTTT
>once|TRBV9|TRBJ2-3|TRBD2|16
CASSVVSGGYLDTQYF
TGTGCCAGCAGCGTAGTGTCGGGGGGGTACCTAGATACGCAGTATTTT
>.|TRBV6-4|TRBJ1-6|.|15
CASSQTGMNGSPLHF
TGTGCCAGCAGCCAGACGGGGATGAATGGGTCACCCCTCCACTTT
>.|TRBV12-5|TRBJ2-7|TRBD2|18
CASGLTGTSSTRSYEQYF
TGTGCTAGTGGTTTGACCGGGACTAGCAGCACCCGCTCCTACGAGCAGTACTTC
>once|TRBV19|TRBJ1-5|TRBD1|15
CASSRQQGARQPQHF
TGTGCCAGTAGTAGACAACAGGGGGCCCGGCAGCCCCAGCATTTT
>.|TRBV9|TRBJ1-3|TRBD1|17
CASSVADRGSGGNTIYF
TGTGCCAGCAGCGTAGCGGACAGGGGATCGGGTGGAAACACCATATATTTT
>once|TRBV6-1|TRBJ2-3|.|15
CASRQEYGSTDTQYF
TGTGCCAGCAGGCAAGAGTATGGAAGCACAGATACGCAGTATTTT
>once|TRBV30|TRBJ2-1|TRBD2|14
CAWSKRGPFNEQFF
TGTGCCTGGAGTAAGCGGGGGCCCTTCAATGAGCAGTTCTTC
>.|TRBV4-1|TRBJ1-2|TRBD1|19
CASSQSSTGQGGLGKGYTF
TGCGCCAGCAGCCAATCCTCAACGGGACAGGGGGGCCTGGGGAAGGGCTACACCTTC
>.|TRBV11-2|TRBJ1-6|TRBD1|14
CASSSQGANSPLHF
TGTGCCAGCAGTTCCCAGGGGGCCAATTCACCCCTCCACTTT
>few|TRBV10-3|TRBJ1-1|.|15
CAISESQQSNTEAFF
TGTGCCATCAGTGAGTCGCAACAGTCGAACACTGAAGCTTTCTTT
>.|TRBV10-3|TRBJ2-7|TRBD1|16
CASFSGTGNIPHEQYF
TGTGCCAGTTTTTCCGGGACAGGCAACATCCCCCACGAGCAGTACTTC
>.|TRBV5-1|TRBJ1-6|.|15
CASSSSLWDNSPLHF
TGCGCCAGCAGCTCGAGCCTCTGGGATAATTCACCCCTCCACTTT
>.|TRBV18|TRBJ2-7|.|15
CASSPSNSPSYEQYF
TGTGCCAGCTCACCATCGAACAGCCCTTCCTACGAGCAGTACTTC
>.|TRBV4-3|TRBJ2-3|TRBD2|15
CASSLSGSVTDTQYF
TGCGCCAGCAGCCTTAGCGGGAGTGTCACAGATACGCAGTATTTT
>once|TRBV19|TRBJ2-7|.|14
CASSATGEVYEQYF
TGTGCCAGTAGCGCGACAGGAGAGGTCTACGAGCAGTACTTC
>many|TRBV9|TRBJ1-2|.|15
CASSVGLGILYGYTF
TGTGCCAGCAGCGTAGGGTTGGGGATTCTCTATGGCTACACCTTC
>.|TRBV11-3|TRBJ2-1|TRBD2|15
CASSLGTSGKNEQFF
TGTGCCAGCAGCTTGGGGACTAGCGGGAAAAATGAGCAGTTCTTC
>.|TRBV2|TRBJ2-1|.|13
CASSQDGLNEQFF
TGTGCCAGCAGTCAAGATGGGTTGAATGAGCAGTTCTTC